This TCR beta chain comes out of a study of blood T cell repertoires in COVID-19 (dated by TCRdb to 2019 to 2021). General notes on the study: Samples from collaborators originated in the United States, Italy and Spain and spanned both the acute and convalescent phases of COVID-19. The material from the prospective study consisted of cDNA or gDNA derived from T cells, B-cell-depleted T cells, or PBMCs. Subjects who had been exposed to COVID-19, were actively infected with it, or had recovered from it provided the deeply sampled blood TCRbeta repertoires that made up the dataset. The repertoires were released in a freely available public database meant as a resource for research on the immune response to SARS-CoV-2. Samples were obtained from the ongoing ImmuneRACE study (first 160 participants) and from 950 to 1,500 subjects provided by 6 global collaborators. Nearly every sample came with metadata listing a de-identified subject ID, COVID-19 status, age in years and sex. HLA class I and class II types, where available, came from metadata supplied by the sample provider rather than from assay-based typing.

Notes on this clone: Its binding antigen is unknown. No base quality values were provided; no much bigger clone lies one nucleotide off. Within the sample, other DNA sequences also encode this same CDR3.

Collaborating institutions collected whole blood in K2EDTA tubes following their own protocols. For TCRbeta analysis, collaborators shipped samples in one of three forms: frozen whole blood, isolated PBMCs, or DNA extracted from either of those sample types. The immunoSEQ Assay, a bias-controlled multiplex PCR, was used to amplify TCRbeta CDR3 regions from genomic DNA. The original pipeline was this. Nucleated cell counts per sample were estimated from amplification of reference gene primers within the assay. To quantify the absolute abundance of each unique TCRbeta CDR3 rearrangement, sequence reads were collapsed and filtered. Productive Simpson clonality was computed per sample as the square root of Simpson's diversity index over productive rearrangements. The source is immuneACCESS, and TCRdb retained only in-frame sequences with V and J called. Part of the clones is not carried over; for the studies checked, unresolved V genes explain less than half of this, and the remainder is unexplained. V and J calls plus clone size are reproduced from that table; the DNA served to infer D and trimming. The sample data list 250,000 to 350,000 clones, and about 91% of these were observed just once. The ten largest clones take up around 12% of the sample.

Overall study outcomes, separate from this receptor: How much clinical and demographic metadata was included differed by source and by participant, and the metadata was provided uncurated.

CDR1 SGHTA and CDR2 FQGTGA are derived from the germline V gene. The CDR3 numbers 14 residues from cysteine through phenylalanine. Only the CDR3 portion is preserved as DNA: 42 bases, with reading frame beginning at the first base. V loses 2 bases, J loses 0 bases, and the germline ends lie 6 bases apart. The chain is assembled from TRBV7-3 and TRBJ2-3, and perhaps TRBD2 as D gene, on 6 matching bases. The sample was peripheral blood. The origin of this receptor is a woman aged 55-70 years with acute or convalescent COVID-19. The CDR3 region: CASSLAGSTDTQYF. The nucleotide sequence reads TGTGCCAGCAGCTTAGCGGGAAGCACAGATACGCAGTATTTT.